This T cell receptor beta chain was identified during a study of HIV-infected patients and healthy controls. Using its own MiXCR run on the 5' RACE reads, TCRdb lists one record per CDR3 protein. The sample includes tens of thousands of distinct CDR3 sequences, 19% of them seen just once. With 1 base clipped from V and 1 base from J, the junction kept 18 bases outside the gene matches. Germline-derived CDR1 and CDR2 are SGHAT and FQNNGV. The CDR3 runs to 20 residues. This clonotype was detected ten times or more. Sequences were obtained from CD4+ T cells from blood. This rearrangement joins TRBV11-2 to TRBJ1-1; 7 bases match TRBD1. This receptor was taken from a human donor in good health. The CDR3 sequence is CASSLVIGRRKGGENTEAFF. CDR3 sequence (DNA): TGTGCCAGCAGCTTAGTAATCGGTCGCCGGAAAGGGGGCGAGAACACTGAAGCTTTCTTT.